These T cell receptor beta chains were read from a single sample in a study of T cell changes during pregnancy in multiple sclerosis. The method was immunoSEQ multiplex PCR; TCRdb's version includes in-frame clones alone and lacks a portion of them. The sample has 65,000 to 90,000 clones, just over 90% seen once; the top ten hold approximately 2.5%. Sequencing used peripheral blood, obtained in the first trimester of pregnancy. The receptors here all came from a female donor with multiple sclerosis, enrolled in a pregnancy study. The CDR3 runs from the conserved cysteine through the conserved F or W. D genes are given only for firm matches.

D | V | CDR3
TRBD1 | TRBV11-2 | CASSRRTGVNRVEQETQYF
NA | TRBV5-6 | CASSLAGTSGNTIYF
TRBD2 | TRBV7-3 | CASSSGGTYNEQFF
NA | TRBV7-9 | CASSHRDIKYNEQFF
TRBD2 | TRBV19 | CASSLAGGPYEQYF
TRBD2 | TRBV28 | CASSRTSGYEQFF
TRBD2 | TRBV5-1 | CASSPIAGGATDTQYF
NA | TRBV11-2 | CASSFNRVQETQYF
NA | TRBV5-1 | CASSLVEAYEQYF
TRBD2 | TRBV5-1 | CASSPGGGADHEQFF
TRBD1 | TRBV6-1 | CASSEEPGGHQPQHF
TRBD2 | TRBV20-1 | CSALSGAEQYF
NA | TRBV5-6 | CASSPTSGGRKGTQYF
TRBD2 | TRBV7-2 | CASSLGLAGGKGNTGELFF
TRBD1 | TRBV4-3 | CASSQGRQGNYGYTF
NA | TRBV7-2 | CASSHPDSPFRQYF
TRBD1 | TRBV5-5 | CASSNTLGTVNTEAFF
NA | TRBV5-4 | CASSTQGADTQYF
NA | TRBV15 | CATSRGPSEETQYF
TRBD1 | TRBV19 | CASSEIPGQGTGDTEAFF
TRBD2 | TRBV7-8 | CASSLAGGRIDTQYF
NA | TRBV28 | CATAGSNTGELFF
NA | TRBV25-1 | CASTLAEVYGYTF
TRBD1 | TRBV28 | CASSYVTGWAEKLFF
NA | TRBV6-1 | CASSEPRDTEAFF
TRBD2 | TRBV5-5 | CASSLTAGKYEQYF
TRBD1 | TRBV30 | CAWRTGDYGYTF
NA | TRBV4-2 | CASSHLLQNTYEQYF
TRBD2 | TRBV12-5 | CASGLVAGQYRTSGTYEQYF
NA | TRBV7-3 | CASSLKGGRQGTDTQYF
NA | TRBV2 | CASTGGAGATNQPQHF
TRBD1 | TRBV19 | CASRDPGQRVDTQYF
NA | TRBV5-1 | CASSLVGGGGNTEAFF
TRBD1 | TRBV7-9 | CASSGDRESYNEQFF
TRBD2 | TRBV7-9 | CASNERETGNEQFF
NA | TRBV9 | CASSVVGEPNSPLHF